Listed below are T cell receptor beta chains from one sample, sequenced in a study of blood T cells in healthy people across ages. TCRdb re-analysed the 5' RACE reads in MiXCR, keeping a single row per CDR3 protein. The repertoire includes 650,000 to 1,000,000 distinct CDR3 sequences, about 37% of them detected once, and 10% to 15% sits in the top ten. What was sequenced was blood. The receptors were gathered from a man between 18 and 35 years old in good health. Each CDR3 is given with its conserved first and last residue. D genes are given only for firm matches. Size values are once, few and many counts, or a class for expanded clones, and some rows have none.

d_gene	abundance	v_gene	j_gene	CDR3aa	CDR3nt
-	few	TRBV12-3/TRBV12-4	TRBJ1-5	CASSPTWGGQPQHF	TGTGCCAGCAGCCCGACTTGGGGCGGACAGCCCCAGCATTTT
-	few	TRBV15	TRBJ1-1	CATSREGFISEAFF	TGTGCCACCAGCAGAGAGGGGTTTATCTCTGAAGCTTTCTTT
-	-	TRBV20-1	TRBJ2-1	CSAREDSNEQFF	TGCAGTGCTAGAGAAGACAGCAATGAGCAGTTCTTC
-	few	TRBV2	TRBJ2-1	CASRLTGSYNEQFF	TGTGCCAGCAGGCTCACAGGATCCTACAATGAGCAGTTCTTC
-	-	TRBV7-3	TRBJ2-2	CASSLTLDSATGELFF	TGTGCCAGCAGCTTAACGTTGGACAGTGCCACCGGGGAGCTGTTTTTT
-	-	TRBV5-6	TRBJ1-1	CASSGDEGFGEAFF	TGTGCCAGCAGCGGAGACGAAGGGTTTGGGGAAGCTTTCTTT
-	-	TRBV7-9	TRBJ2-7	CASSLGARQQYF	TGTGCCAGCAGCTTAGGGGCTCGTCAGCAGTACTTC
TRBD1	many	TRBV20-1	TRBJ1-5	CSARHDREGGQPQHF	TGCAGTGCTAGACACGACAGGGAGGGGGGTCAGCCCCAGCATTTT
TRBD1	few	TRBV6-1	TRBJ2-7	CASSSRDRVFHEQYF	TGTGCCAGCAGTTCCCGGGACAGGGTTTTCCACGAGCAGTACTTC
-	few	TRBV28	TRBJ1-1	CASCTRNTEAFF	TGTGCCAGCTGCACACGGAACACTGAAGCTTTCTTT
TRBD2	-	TRBV12-3/TRBV12-4	TRBJ2-1	CASSPGLAGPSDF	TGTGCCAGCAGTCCGGGACTAGCGGGGCCCTCCGACTTC
-	many	TRBV7-2	TRBJ2-1	CASSLDLNNEQFF	TGTGCCAGCAGCTTAGACTTAAACAATGAGCAGTTCTTC
-	-	TRBV7-2	TRBJ2-3	CASSLTGRNTDTQYF	TGTGCCAGCAGTTTAACAGGGAGAAACACAGATACGCAGTATTTT
-	-	TRBV29-1	TRBJ1-1	CSVHKGSVRTEAFF	TGCAGCGTGCATAAAGGGTCGGTGAGGACTGAAGCTTTCTTT
-	-	TRBV27	TRBJ2-1	CASSPPGAAYNEQFF	TGTGCCAGCAGTCCACCCGGGGCAGCCTACAATGAGCAGTTCTTC
TRBD2	-	TRBV5-5	TRBJ2-5	CASSLASTGGGQYF	TGTGCCAGCAGCTTGGCTAGCACGGGGGGGGGTCAGTACTTC
-	-	TRBV7-3	TRBJ2-1	CASSLTWTEYNEQFF	TGTGCCAGCAGCTTAACATGGACAGAATACAATGAGCAGTTCTTC
-	many	TRBV12-3/TRBV12-4	TRBJ2-1	CASSFSIVAGPSNEQFF	TGTGCCAGCAGTTTTAGCATTGTGGCGGGGCCGTCCAATGAGCAGTTCTTC
-	-	TRBV4-1	TRBJ2-5	CASSQGRLERQETQYF	TGCGCCAGCAGCCAAGGTCGACTAGAACGGCAAGAGACCCAGTACTTC
-	-	TRBV7-2	TRBJ1-6	CASSSEPGRQSPLHF	TGTGCCAGCAGCTCGGAACCGGGACGGCAGTCACCCCTCCACTTT
TRBD1	-	TRBV29-1	TRBJ2-7	CSVADRQNREQYF	TGCAGCGTCGCGGACAGGCAGAATCGCGAGCAGTACTTC
TRBD1	-	TRBV7-2	TRBJ1-2	CASSSGTGESYGYTF	TGTGCCAGCAGCTCCGGGACAGGGGAATCCTATGGCTACACCTTC
TRBD1	few	TRBV5-1	TRBJ2-1	CASNPIAPQGYNEQFF	TGCGCCAGTAACCCTATAGCCCCACAGGGGTACAATGAGCAGTTCTTC
TRBD2	few	TRBV13	TRBJ2-1	CAGSFSGGDYNEQFF	TGTGCCGGCAGCTTTAGCGGGGGGGACTACAATGAGCAGTTCTTC
-	-	TRBV20-1	TRBJ1-2	CSAYSLKGYGYTF	TGCAGTGCTTATAGTCTGAAGGGCTATGGCTACACCTTC
-	-	TRBV27	TRBJ2-7	CASGQRDYEQYF	TGTGCCAGCGGGCAAAGGGATTACGAGCAGTACTTC
-	-	TRBV20-1	TRBJ1-4	CSAPWGLTNEKLFF	TGCAGTGCTCCCTGGGGCCTAACTAATGAAAAACTGTTTTTT
-	few	TRBV28	TRBJ2-1	CASSLTQARNEQFF	TGTGCCAGCAGTCTCACCCAAGCAAGAAATGAGCAGTTCTTC
-	-	TRBV7-9	TRBJ2-5	CASSEDTRQETQYF	TGTGCCAGCAGTGAGGACACGCGCCAAGAGACCCAGTACTTC
TRBD2	-	TRBV12-3/TRBV12-4	TRBJ2-3	CATGRAGRTDTQYF	TGTGCCACCGGGAGGGCAGGGCGCACAGATACGCAGTATTTT